Listed below are T cell receptor beta chains from one sample, sequenced in a study of identical twins. TCRdb reanalysed the 5' RACE reads using MiXCR and keeps one entry per CDR3 protein. Among about 720,000 distinct CDR3 sequences listed, 15% to 20% were seen once. The sample also formed part of further work on T cells expressing NK-cell markers.

The sequenced sample was PBMCs. The receptors were gathered from a woman younger than 30 in good health. Both conserved end residues are part of each CDR3. A D gene is named only where the DNA matches it firmly. The size entry is marked missing in some rows and otherwise reads once, few, many or a size class.

v_gene	abundance	d_gene	j_gene	CDR3aa	CDR3nt
TRBV20-1	few	-	TRBJ2-3	CSARDSRGESTQYF	TGCAGTGCTAGAGACTCTCGAGGGGAAAGTACGCAGTATTTT
TRBV20-1	few	-	TRBJ2-7	CSASSRSGAVYEQYF	TGCAGTGCTAGTTCTCGTTCCGGGGCGGTATACGAGCAGTACTTC
TRBV12-3/TRBV12-4	few	TRBD1	TRBJ2-2	CASNPRQGRMTGELFF	TGTGCCAGCAACCCCAGACAGGGGAGGATGACCGGGGAGCTGTTTTTT
TRBV29-1	few	-	TRBJ2-4	CSICAVGTKNIQYF	TGCAGCATATGTGCAGTAGGGACCAAAAACATTCAGTACTTC
TRBV5-1	-	TRBD1	TRBJ2-7	CASSFDRGGDEQYF	TGCGCCAGCAGTTTCGACAGGGGGGGGGACGAGCAGTACTTC
TRBV12-3/TRBV12-4	-	TRBD2	TRBJ2-1	CASSQGTSHSRDEQFF	TGTGCCAGCAGTCAGGGGACTAGCCATAGCAGAGATGAGCAGTTCTTC
TRBV6-5	few	-	TRBJ1-5	CASSYSRAGLQPQHF	TGTGCCAGCAGTTACTCGAGGGCGGGGTTGCAGCCCCAGCATTTT
TRBV5-4	-	TRBD2	TRBJ2-1	CASSLVLAGDLNEQFF	TGTGCCAGCAGCTTGGTACTAGCGGGAGACCTCAATGAGCAGTTCTTC
TRBV4-3	-	TRBD2	TRBJ2-1	CASSQGFGNSGIHEQFF	TGCGCCAGCAGCCAAGGTTTTGGAAATAGCGGGATCCATGAGCAGTTCTTC
TRBV11-2	-	TRBD2	TRBJ2-1	CASSWGLVFNEQFF	TGTGCCAGCAGCTGGGGACTAGTTTTCAATGAGCAGTTCTTC
TRBV3-1	-	-	TRBJ2-3	CASSPGEVHRGDTQYF	TGTGCCAGCAGTCCAGGGGAGGTCCACCGTGGGGATACGCAGTATTTT
TRBV11-2	-	-	TRBJ2-7	CASSSATDTITYEQYF	TGTGCCAGCAGCTCTGCGACGGACACTATTACCTACGAGCAGTACTTC
TRBV20-1	-	-	TRBJ1-2	CSGPRGRDGYTF	TGCAGTGGCCCGCGGGGTAGAGATGGCTACACCTTC
TRBV29-1	few	-	TRBJ1-3	CSVGEGNTIYF	TGCAGCGTTGGTGAGGGAAACACCATATATTTT
TRBV5-1	-	TRBD1	TRBJ2-2	CASSNDRVSTGELFF	TGCGCCAGCAGCAACGACAGGGTGTCCACCGGGGAGCTGTTTTTT
TRBV7-2	few	-	TRBJ2-1	CASSYSGILGNEQFF	TGTGCCAGCAGTTATAGCGGTATCCTTGGAAATGAGCAGTTCTTC
TRBV10-2	few	-	TRBJ2-3	CASLDTDTQYF	TGCGCCAGCTTAGACACAGATACGCAGTATTTT
TRBV10-2	few	-	TRBJ2-5	CASRWQSGSAQYF	TGCGCCAGCAGGTGGCAGTCGGGGTCGGCCCAGTACTTC
TRBV4-3	-	TRBD2	TRBJ2-5	CASSQLAGEGETQYF	TGCGCCAGCAGCCAGCTAGCGGGAGAGGGGGAGACCCAGTACTTC
TRBV7-2	few	TRBD2	TRBJ2-5	CASSGGTSKTQYF	TGTGCCAGCAGCGGTGGGACTAGCAAGACCCAGTACTTC
TRBV7-2	-	-	TRBJ1-5	CASSPTNVNQPQHF	TGTGCCAGCAGCCCCACCAATGTCAATCAGCCCCAGCATTTT
TRBV21-1	-	-	TRBJ2-5	CASSKNGLAGEEIPLETQYF	TGTGCCAGCAGCAAGAATGGTCTAGCGGGAGAGGAGATTCCGTTGGAGACCCAGTACTTC
TRBV10-2	few	TRBD1	TRBJ1-1	CASSGQGGTEAFF	TGCGCCAGCAGTGGACAGGGGGGAACTGAAGCTTTCTTT
TRBV12-3/TRBV12-4	-	TRBD1	TRBJ1-5	CASRPTGGSNQPQHF	TGTGCCAGCAGACCGACAGGGGGCAGCAATCAGCCCCAGCATTTT
TRBV7-8	-	-	TRBJ2-5	CASSSTRDFHQETQYF	TGTGCCAGCAGCTCCACCCGGGACTTCCACCAAGAGACCCAGTACTTC
TRBV6-1	-	-	TRBJ2-3	CASRLNGERMTDTQYF	TGTGCCAGCAGACTAAATGGGGAAAGGATGACAGATACGCAGTATTTT
TRBV5-1	-	-	TRBJ2-7	CASSLRGRETHEQYF	TGCGCCAGCAGCCTTAGGGGCAGGGAGACCCACGAGCAGTACTTC
TRBV20-1	few	-	TRBJ1-1	CSARKRNTEAFF	TGCAGTGCTAGGAAGAGGAACACTGAAGCTTTCTTT
TRBV18	many	-	TRBJ1-2	CASSDQPYGYTF	TGTGCCAGCTCAGACCAGCCCTATGGCTACACCTTC
TRBV20-1	-	-	TRBJ1-1	CSAQSRGMNTEAFF	TGCAGTGCTCAAAGCAGGGGTATGAACACTGAAGCTTTCTTT
TRBV11-2	few	-	TRBJ2-7	CASSFVGGLYYEQYF	TGTGCCAGCAGCTTCGTAGGTGGCTTGTACTACGAGCAGTACTTC
TRBV20-1	few	-	TRBJ2-1	CSAYASSFNEQFF	TGCAGTGCTTACGCAAGCAGTTTCAATGAGCAGTTCTTC
TRBV7-9	-	-	TRBJ1-5	CASSLGRDSNQPQHF	TGTGCCAGCAGCTTAGGCAGGGATAGCAATCAGCCCCAGCATTTT
TRBV5-1	few	-	TRBJ1-6	CASSPVQGTNNSPLHF	TGCGCCAGCAGCCCTGTTCAGGGAACTAATAATTCACCCCTCCACTTT
TRBV12-3/TRBV12-4	-	-	TRBJ1-3	CASRTIEGSSGNTIYF	TGTGCCAGCAGAACGATCGAAGGGTCCTCTGGAAACACCATATATTTT
TRBV7-9	-	TRBD1	TRBJ2-2	CASSLTPDRVEGELFF	TGTGCCAGCAGCTTAACCCCTGACAGGGTCGAGGGGGAGCTGTTTTTT
TRBV18	many	-	TRBJ2-1	CASSPLRSILYNEQFF	TGTGCCAGCTCACCACTCCGGTCGATCCTCTACAATGAGCAGTTCTTC
TRBV12-5	once	-	TRBJ2-2	CASGLSGQRTGELFF	TGTGCTAGTGGTTTGTCCGGACAGCGCACCGGGGAGCTGTTTTTT
TRBV20-1	-	-	TRBJ2-3	CSASRQGTDTQYF	TGCAGTGCTAGTCGGCAGGGTACAGATACGCAGTATTTT
TRBV20-1	few	-	TRBJ1-2	CSARRGQLYGYTF	TGCAGTGCAAGACGAGGACAGTTATATGGCTACACCTTC
TRBV6-5	few	-	TRBJ2-6	CASSYSMAGAGANVLTF	TGTGCCAGCAGTTACTCGATGGCAGGGGCTGGGGCCAACGTCCTGACTTTC
TRBV20-1	once	TRBD2	TRBJ2-3	CSAPQGLGTDTQYF	TGCAGTGCTCCTCAGGGACTAGGAACAGATACGCAGTATTTT
TRBV6-5	-	-	TRBJ2-7	CASSYSSAGTYEQYF	TGTGCCAGCAGTTACTCCAGCGCGGGGACCTACGAGCAGTACTTC
TRBV29-1	-	-	TRBJ1-4	CSAGERTEKLFF	TGCAGCGCCGGGGAGCGAACCGAGAAACTGTTTTTT
TRBV20-1	few	TRBD1	TRBJ2-7	CRPFDRVRGEQYF	TGCCGACCCTTCGACAGGGTAAGAGGCGAGCAGTACTTC